A single sample gave rise to the 22 T cell receptor beta chains below, sequenced in a study of cytomegalovirus exposure and HLA in healthy donors. In the PCR, 60 Vbeta and 13 Jbeta primers were used. The assay was immunoSEQ multiplex PCR, and TCRdb's table has in-frame clones only and misses some. The sample includes fewer than 100,000 clones. Sequencing used PBMCs. Receptor source: a man aged 45-65 years in good health and CMV-seronegative.

V usage is TRBV28 and J usage is TRBJ2-3, with TRBD2 identical over 10 bases. Germline CDR1 and CDR2: MDHEN and SYDVKM. With 4 bases clipped from V and 3 bases from J, the junction kept 7 bases outside the gene matches. The CDR3 has 16 amino acids. CDR3 region: CASSWLAGASTDTQYF. The DNA of the CDR3 is TGTGCCAGCAGTTGGCTAGCGGGGGCCTCGACAGATACGCAGTATTTT.

CDR3 in amino acids: CASSPQGQGAINSPLHF. In DNA, the CDR3 is TGTGCCAGCAGCCCCCAGGGACAGGGGGCAATTAATTCACCCCTCCACTTT. V usage is TRBV7-8 and J usage is TRBJ1-6, with 12 bases lining up with TRBD1. Per germline, CDR1 SGHVS and CDR2 FQNEAQ. V lost 5 bases to trimming and J lost 6 bases; unmatched junction nucleotides: 8. This CDR3 has 17 residues.

The rearrangement uses TRBV28 and TRBJ2-7; TRBD2 aligns across 8 bases. The CDR3 consists of 15 residues. J lost 0 bases, V lost 5 bases, and 6 bases had no gene match. Germline CDR1 and CDR2: MDHEN and SYDVKM. CDR3 in amino acids: CASSGPGGSSYEQYF. CDR3 coding DNA: TGTGCCAGCAGTGGCCCGGGGGGGAGCTCCTACGAGCAGTACTTC.

This chain joins TRBV6-1 and TRBJ1-2; 8 bases fit TRBD1. This CDR3 spans 15 amino acids. V gave up 6 bases and J gave up 5 bases; unmatched junction bases: 11. CDR1 MNHNS and CDR2 SASEGT come from the germline V gene. CDR3 nucleotides: TGTGCCAGCAGAGAACCAGGGGGCAAGGGGTATGGCTACACCTTC. As protein: CASREPGGKGYGYTF.

This chain uses TRBV5-4 with TRBJ1-6; TRBD1 matches 7 bases. The CDR3 extends over 19 amino acids. The germline CDR1 and CDR2 sequences are SGHNT and YYREEE (reference sequence). After removal of 4 bases from V and 1 base from J, the junction contained 14 bases not matched to a gene. The CDR3 coding sequence is TGTGCCAGCAGCGACACCAGAGGGGGCGCAGCTTCCTATAATTCACCCCTCCACTTT. As protein: CASSDTRGGAASYNSPLHF. Together with reference TRBV5-4 and TRBJ1-6, the CDR3 gives the full variable domain: ETGVTQSPTHLIKTRGQQVTLRCSSQSGHNTVSWYQQALGQGPQFIFQYYREEENGRGNFPPRFSGLQFPNYSSELNVNALELDDSALYLCASSDTRGGAASYNSPLHFGNGTRLTVT.

The rearrangement uses TRBV5-1 and TRBJ2-5, with TRBD1 identical over 7 bases. The CDR3 totals 14 residues. From germline, CDR1 is SGHRS and CDR2 YFSETQ. Unmatched junction bases numbered 7, after V lost 6 bases and J lost 2 bases. CDR3 amino acids: CASTYPGQQETQYF. Here the CDR3 DNA reads TGCGCCAGCACCTACCCGGGACAGCAAGAGACCCAGTACTTC. The full variable domain, in which reference TRBV5-1 and TRBJ2-5 provide the parts outside the CDR3, is KAGVTQTPRYLIKTRGQQVTLSCSPISGHRSVSWYQQTPGQGLQFLFEYFSETQRNKGNFPGRFSGRQFSNSRSEMNVSTLELGDSALYLCASTYPGQQETQYFGPGTRLLVL.

To note about this clone: The sample holds other DNA sequences that translate to the same CDR3. The chain links TRBV28 to TRBJ1-1, with a possible D match to TRBD1 (6 bases). V was shortened by 5 bases and J by 8 bases, with 9 bases between the two germline ends. CDR3 length: 11 residues. CDR1 MDHEN and CDR2 SYDVKM come from the germline V gene. This CDR3 is CASSRQAEAFF. DNA of the CDR3: TGTGCCAGCAGTAGACAGGCGGAAGCTTTCTTT.

The chain couples TRBV10-2 to TRBJ2-5, with 8 nucleotides matching TRBD2. The V gene end was trimmed by 4 bases and the J gene end by 2 bases; junction bases not matched to a gene: 6. The germline gives CDR1 WSHSY, CDR2 SAAADI. CDR3 length equals 15 residues. CDR3 region: CASSGTGGAQETQYF. As DNA, the CDR3 is TGCGCCAGCAGTGGAACGGGGGGGGCACAAGAGACCCAGTACTTC.

The genes are TRBV19 and TRBJ2-3, with TRBD2 identical over 11 bases. CDR1 and CDR2 (germline): LNHDA, SQIVND (reference sequence). V was pared by 4 bases and J by 5 bases, with 8 bases of the junction left unmatched. This CDR3 comprises 16 residues. The CDR3 sequence: CASSTGGTSGGDTQYF. CDR3 sequence (DNA): TGTGCCAGTAGTACCGGGGGGACTAGCGGTGGAGATACGCAGTATTTT.

The CDR3 protein is CASSLGSSSFETQYF. For the CDR3, the DNA is TGTGCCAGCAGCTTGGGATCTAGTAGCTTTGAGACCCAGTACTTC. This chain connects TRBV5-4 to TRBJ2-5; D call uncertain. There are 15 residues in the CDR3. Trimming left V 0 bases short and J 5 bases short, with 14 bases between. Germline CDR1 reads SGHNT; CDR2 reads YYREEE (reference sequence).

The rearrangement uses TRBV5-1 and TRBJ2-5, with D perhaps matching TRBD2 (5 bases). Germline lookup yields CDR1 SGHRS and CDR2 YFSETQ. This CDR3 has 13 amino acids. Trimming removed 0 bases from V and 5 bases from J, with 8 bases in between. The CDR3 spells CASSLVGEETQYF. In nucleotides, the CDR3 is TGCGCCAGCAGCTTGGTCGGGGAGGAGACCCAGTACTTC.

This chain joins TRBV4-3 and TRBJ2-5, with D unresolved. Germline values: CDR1 LGHNA, CDR2 YSLEER. V lost 2 bases and J 5 bases, leaving 15 bases between the germline ends. The CDR3 spans 15 residues. The CDR3 coding sequence is TGCGCCAGCAGCCAATGGGTAGACTTCCAGGAGACCCAGTACTTC. Its translation is CASSQWVDFQETQYF.

This rearrangement joins TRBV2 to TRBJ2-7; 9 bases are a match to TRBD1. Germline-derived CDR1 and CDR2 are SNHLY and FYNNEI. The CDR3 runs 14 residues. V dropped 5 bases and J dropped 5; count of bases not matched to a gene: 7. This chain's CDR3 is CASSTGQGRDEQYF. In DNA, the CDR3 is TGTGCCAGCAGTACCGGACAGGGGCGGGACGAGCAGTACTTC.

In DNA, the CDR3 is TGTGCCAGCAGTTACTCCGGGACTTACTACGAGCAGTACTTC. Protein product: CASSYSGTYYEQYF. The V and J genes are TRBV6-5 and TRBJ2-5; weak D call: TRBD2 (6 bases). The DNA end lines up better with TRBJ2-7; the J call may be wrong. The germline CDR1 and CDR2 sequences are MNHEY and SVGAGI. This CDR3 contains 14 residues.

The genes are TRBV25-1 and TRBJ2-3; a possible D gene is TRBD1 (5 bases). The CDR3 length is 14 residues. Trimming left V 3 bases short and J 0 bases short, with 7 bases between. CDR1 and CDR2 from the germline V gene are MGHDK and SYGVNS. As DNA, the CDR3 is TGTGCCAGCAGTGACAGGGCTAGCACAGATACGCAGTATTTT. This encodes CASSDRASTDTQYF.

The chain joins TRBV5-1 to TRBJ1-4; D not certain. V lost 5 bases and J 5 bases, leaving 13 bases between the germline ends. Germline lookup yields CDR1 SGHRS and CDR2 YFSETQ. The CDR3 covers 14 residues. The CDR3 protein is CASSPTTINEKLFF. The CDR3 DNA follows: TGCGCCAGCAGTCCAACCACAATAAATGAAAAACTGTTTTTT.

V usage is TRBV7-3 and J usage is TRBJ2-1, with 8 bases identical to TRBD1. With 5 bases clipped from V and 5 bases from J, the junction kept 2 bases outside the gene matches. This CDR3 spans 13 amino acids. The germline CDR1 and CDR2 sequences are SGHTA and FQGTGA. The DNA of the CDR3 is TGTGCCAGCAGCCCGACAGGGGACAATGAGCAGTTCTTC. Its translation is CASSPTGDNEQFF.

The rearrangement joins TRBV2 to TRBJ1-2; unclear D gene. This CDR3 has 14 residues. Trimming left V 0 bases short and J 6 bases short, with 11 bases between. CDR1 and CDR2 (germline): SNHLY, FYNNEI. Here the CDR3 reads CASSEASYSDGYTF. The DNA of the CDR3 is TGTGCCAGCAGTGAAGCATCCTACTCGGATGGCTACACCTTC.

V gene TRBV5-4 combines with J gene TRBJ2-7, with a weak D call TRBD1 (6 bases). Germline lookup yields CDR1 SGHNT and CDR2 YYREEE (reference sequence). This CDR3 comprises 14 residues. The V gene lost 4 bases and the J gene lost 1 base, with 12 bases spanning the gap. DNA of the CDR3: TGTGCCAGCAGCACCGGGACACTTTCCTACGAGCAGTACTTC. Translating it yields CASSTGTLSYEQYF.

The J gene is TRBJ1-4, the V gene TRBV29-1; no clear D gene. Trimming removed 3 bases at V and 0 bases at J, with 5 bases between. CDR3 length: 13 amino acids. The germline CDR1 and CDR2 sequences are SQVTM and ANQGSEA. The CDR3 coding sequence is TGCAGCGTTGAGAGGGCAACTAATGAAAAACTGTTTTTT. It encodes CSVERATNEKLFF.

The V gene is TRBV5-1, the J gene TRBJ2-1; weak D call: TRBD2 (5 bases). The V gene lost 3 bases and the J gene lost 12 bases, with 19 bases spanning the gap. CDR1 and CDR2 (germline): SGHRS, YFSETQ. This CDR3 has 14 amino acids. The CDR3 bases are TGCGCCAGCAGCTCGCTAGGGAGTTTCGATGGGCAGTTCTTC. Translating it yields CASSSLGSFDGQFF.

The chain uses TRBV6-6 and TRBJ2-7, with 10 bases that match TRBD1. Germline CDR1 is MNHNY and CDR2 is SVGAGI (reference sequence). J lost 2 bases, V lost 2 bases, and 6 bases had no gene match. This CDR3 comprises 16 residues. The CDR3 protein is CASSYLGQGMPYEQYF. CDR3 sequence (DNA): TGTGCCAGCAGTTACCTGGGACAGGGGATGCCCTACGAGCAGTACTTC.